The clone carrying this T cell receptor (beta chain) was detected only a few times. Its antigen is unidentified. An end of the junction differs from the germline gene, which may be a read error. This entry is derived from a study of identical twins. Overall study findings and caveats: Memory repertoires showed no such pattern, whereas abundant cord blood beta clonotypes carried fewer insertions. Some out-of-frame alpha sequences were shared by twins, and these showed excess low generation probability.

CDR1 is MNHEY, CDR2 SMNVEV, per germline (reference sequence). This CDR3 region has 14 residues. TCRdb reprocessed the 5' RACE reads via MiXCR and lists one record per CDR3 protein. Of 1.5 million or so distinct CDR3 sequences in the sample, about 32% were seen once. Sequenced material: cord blood. This TCR was sampled from a newborn girl in good health. The V gene is TRBV27, the J gene TRBJ2-7, with D perhaps being TRBD1 or TRBD2 (5 bases each). The CDR3 sequence: CASSSGRDLSERYF. The CDR3 bases are TGTGCCAGCAGTTCCGGACGGGACCTTAGTGAGCGGTACTTC.